Sequencing of this T cell receptor (beta chain) was carried out in a study of cytomegalovirus exposure and HLA in healthy donors. As for the study in general: Counted in an early data release were about 85 million unique TCRs from HLA-typed donors.

There are a few counts of this clone. What it binds is unknown. The PCR ran on 60 Vbeta and 13 Jbeta primers. TCRdb's copy holds only in-frame clones and misses some; the assay was immunoSEQ multiplex PCR. The sample holds around 120,000 clones, roughly 80% seen once. The CDR3 has 16 amino acids. V shed 1 base, J shed 7 bases, and the junction held 10 bases outside the gene matches. Germline CDR1 reads LGHNT; CDR2 reads FRNRAP. Study-level findings and limits: Cytomegalovirus association was assigned to 170 or so TCR beta chains. In a later analysis, several top co-occurrence clusters appeared linked to parvovirus B19, influenza, CMV and Epstein-Barr virus. In a later analysis, HLA-associated TCR beta chains were more clonally expanded than equally common others.

This clonotype was sampled from a woman aged 40 to 50 in good health and CMV-seropositive. The V and J genes are TRBV12-5 and TRBJ1-5; 7 bases fit TRBD1. The sequenced material came from PBMCs. The chain's CDR3 is CASGLDHRTGAQPQHF. CDR3 nucleotides: TGTGCTAGTGGTTTGGACCATCGAACAGGGGCCCAGCCCCAGCATTTT.